These 11 T cell receptor beta chains were all obtained from the same sample, sequenced in a study of T cell responses to AZD1222 COVID-19 vaccine. Profiled with immunoSEQ multiplex PCR; TCRdb holds only in-frame clones, not every one. This table holds approximately 150,000 clones, roughly nine tenths found once. Sequences were derived from peripheral blood, sampled 28 days after the second AZD1222 dose. The receptors stem from an adult who received the AZD1222 COVID-19 vaccine.

The genes are TRBV3-1 (or the pseudogene TRBV3-2) and TRBJ1-2, with TRBD1 matching over 7 bases. Looked up from germline, CDR1 is LGHDT and CDR2 is YNNKEL (reference sequence). The V segment lost 4 bases and the J segment 7 bases; nucleotides outside the gene matches: 9. This CDR3 has 14 residues. CDR3 in DNA: TGTGCCAGCAGCCCCGCGGGCAGGGGGATTGGCTACACCTTC. It yields the protein CASSPAGRGIGYTF.

The chain joins TRBV6-5 to TRBJ2-1; 10 nucleotides align to TRBD2. The CDR3 sequence is 14 residues long. The V gene end was trimmed by 5 bases and the J gene end by 4 bases; junction bases not matched to a gene: 2. CDR1 MNHEY and CDR2 SVGAGI come from the germline V gene. The CDR3 loop is CASSRAGGYNEQFF. CDR3 nucleotides: TGTGCCAGCAGTAGAGCGGGAGGGTACAATGAGCAGTTCTTC.

The chain recombines TRBV19 with TRBJ1-5; 7 bases line up with TRBD1. With V trimmed by 5 bases and J by 7 bases, 5 bases remained unmatched. The CDR3 length is 13 residues. The V gene's germline CDR1 is LNHDA and CDR2 SQIVND (reference sequence). Here the CDR3 reads CASSHRGGQPQHF. In DNA, the CDR3 is TGTGCCAGTAGTCACAGGGGCGGGCAGCCCCAGCATTTT.

J is TRBJ2-3 and V is TRBV7-8, with D possibly TRBD2 on 8 matching bases. The CDR3 covers 20 residues. Between the trimmed V and J ends, which lost 5 bases and 2 bases, there was a span of 29 bases. Germline V gene data show CDR1 as SGHVS and CDR2 as FQNEAQ. Written as DNA, the CDR3 is TGTGCCAGCAGCCCAGGGGGGACTAGTGTATTACTCCATCTCACAGATACGCAGTATTTT. Translation: CASSPGGTSVLLHLTDTQYF.

The chain carries TRBV10-1 and TRBJ1-1; the D is unclear. Trimming removed 6 bases at V and 11 bases at J, with 16 bases between. The CDR3 is made up of 12 amino acids. CDR1 is WNHNN and CDR2 is SYGVQD in the germline V gene (reference sequence). The CDR3: CASSAGRTKAFF. The CDR3 DNA is TGCGCCAGCAGCGCCGGGAGGACGAAGGCTTTCTTT.

This chain joins TRBV21-1 and TRBJ2-1. TRBV21-1 represents a pseudogene. There are 17 residues in the CDR3. The CDR3 reads CAKPRELGLHSYNEQFF. CDR3 in DNA: TGTGCCAAGCCTAGGGAGCTGGGGCTCCATTCCTACAATGAGCAGTTCTTC.

CDR3 region: CASSAGESNEQFF. In DNA form, the CDR3 reads TGTGCCAGCAGCGCCGGGGAGAGCAATGAGCAGTTCTTC. The gene calls are TRBV7-6 and TRBJ2-1; D is perhaps TRBD2 (5 bases). From germline, CDR1 is SGHVS and CDR2 FNYEAQ. With 5 bases removed from V and 6 bases from J, the gap between germline ends came to 11 bases. The CDR3 totals 13 residues.

The V and J genes are TRBV28 and TRBJ2-5; unclear D gene. The ends were cut back, 1 base at V and 5 bases at J, with 8 bases in the middle. CDR3 length equals 13 residues. The V gene's germline CDR1 is MDHEN and CDR2 SYDVKM. CDR3 loop: CASSLFSRETQYF. DNA for the CDR3: TGTGCCAGCAGTTTATTTTCCAGGGAGACCCAGTACTTC.

This clone came up once. This chain uses TRBV28 with TRBJ2-1; TRBD2 matches 12 bases. CDR3 length: 13 residues. V lost 6 bases and J lost 10; bases outside the gene matches: 4. Germline V gives CDR1 MDHEN, CDR2 SYDVKM. The CDR3 here is CASRTTSGREQFF. The CDR3 nucleotides read TGTGCCAGCAGGACGACTAGCGGGAGAGAGCAGTTCTTC.

This rearrangement joins TRBV5-6 to TRBJ1-1; 9 bases agree with TRBD1. The germline V gene has CDR1 SGHDT and CDR2 YYEEEE. The CDR3 is 15 amino acids. V shed 4 bases, J shed 4 bases, and the junction held 8 bases outside the gene matches. The CDR3 reads CASSQDRGEGTEAFF. For the CDR3, the DNA is TGTGCCAGCAGCCAGGACAGGGGAGAGGGCACTGAAGCTTTCTTT.

In DNA, the CDR3 is TGTGCCAGCAGTTCCGGGACAGGGCTCTACAATGAGCAGTTCTTC. This translates into CASSSGTGLYNEQFF. The chain links TRBV14 to TRBJ2-1; 9 positions match TRBD1. V dropped 6 bases and J dropped 3; count of bases not matched to a gene: 6. The CDR3 has 15 residues. Germline V gene data show CDR1 as SGHDN and CDR2 as FVKESK.